These 24 T cell receptor beta chains were sequenced from one sample in a study of blood T cell repertoires in COVID-19. Measured with immunoSEQ multiplex PCR; TCRdb has only the in-frame clones, and not every one. In the table there are 210,000 or so clones, about 76% of which are singletons. The source material was PBMCs or T cells enriched from blood (not recorded which). These receptors were taken from a woman between 50 and 59 years old with acute COVID-19.

This chain uses TRBV19 with TRBJ1-2, with 9 nucleotides matching TRBD1. This CDR3 spans 13 amino acids. The germline CDR1 and CDR2 sequences are LNHDA and SQIVND (reference sequence). The V and J ends lost 8 bases and 0 bases, in that order; junction bases with no gene match: 1. CDR3 in DNA: TGTGCCAGTGGGACAGGGCCTAACTATGGCTACACCTTC. This codes for CASGTGPNYGYTF.

This clone was seen repeatedly, ten times or more. The V and J genes are TRBV2 and TRBJ1-2; 12 nucleotides align to TRBD1. This CDR3 has 15 residues. Germline CDR1 and CDR2: SNHLY and FYNNEI. With V trimmed by 6 bases and J by 7 bases, 9 bases remained unmatched. The CDR3 DNA reads as TGTGCCAGCAGCCGGGGGGGACAGGGGGCGCGTGGCTACACCTTC. It translates to CASSRGGQGARGYTF.

The CDR3 loop is CASSFLSTWGRETQYF. As DNA, the CDR3 is TGTGCCAGCAGCTTTTTATCTACTTGGGGGCGGGAGACCCAGTACTTC. The chain has TRBV7-2 and TRBJ2-5; D might be TRBD1 (6 bases). The CDR3 covers 16 residues. V was cut by 3 bases and J by 5 bases, with 19 bases left in between. Germline V gene lookup returns CDR1 SGHTA and CDR2 FQGNSA.

The V call is TRBV2, the J call TRBJ2-3; D may be TRBD1 (8 bases). The CDR3 runs to 18 residues. Trimming removed 0 bases from V and 3 bases from J, with 19 bases in between. CDR1 and CDR2 from the germline V gene are SNHLY and FYNNEI. The CDR3 loop is CASSEAGAGQGGTDTQYF. CDR3 sequence (DNA): TGTGCCAGCAGTGAAGCTGGCGCCGGACAGGGAGGGACAGATACGCAGTATTTT. The full variable domain, in which reference TRBV2 and TRBJ2-3 provide the parts outside the CDR3, is EPEVTQTPSHQVTQMGQEVILRCVPISNHLYFYWYRQILGQKVEFLVSFYNNEISEKSEIFDDQFSVERPDGSNFTLKIRSTKLEDSAMYFCASSEAGAGQGGTDTQYFGPGTRLTVL.

The chain has TRBV19 and TRBJ2-1; a possible D gene is TRBD2 (6 bases). The ends were cut back, 5 bases at V and 0 bases at J, with 11 bases in the middle. The CDR3 runs to 15 residues. Germline V gene sequence: CDR1 LNHDA, CDR2 SQIVND (reference sequence). The CDR3 is CASSLQGLSYNEQFF. CDR3 coding DNA: TGTGCCAGTAGTCTGCAGGGACTCTCCTACAATGAGCAGTTCTTC. The entire variable domain, with the rest obtained from reference TRBV19 and TRBJ2-1, is as follows: DGGITQSPKYLFRKEGQNVTLSCEQNLNHDAMYWYRQDPGQGLRLIYYSQIVNDFQKGDIAEGYSVSREKKESFPLTVTSAQKNPTAFYLCASSLQGLSYNEQFFGPGTRLTVL.

V gene TRBV5-1 combines with J gene TRBJ2-3, with 13 nucleotides matching TRBD2. Germline V gene data show CDR1 as SGHRS and CDR2 as YFSETQ. Trimming removed 0 bases from V and 5 bases from J; junction bases left unmatched: 3. The CDR3 sequence is 16 residues long. In nucleotides, the CDR3 is TGCGCCAGCAGCTTGGAAGGACTAGCGGGGGTAGATACGCAGTATTTT. Protein: CASSLEGLAGVDTQYF.

This chain links TRBV12-3 or TRBV12-4 with TRBJ2-7; 8 positions match TRBD2. J lost 3 bases, V lost 7 bases, and 5 bases had no gene match. The length of the CDR3 is 13 residues. The CDR3 region has the DNA TGTGCCAGCACGGGACTAGTAAACTACGAGCAGTACTTC. Protein: CASTGLVNYEQYF.

V and J are TRBV6-5 and TRBJ1-1; 7 positions agree with TRBD1. This CDR3 comprises 14 residues. V shed 6 bases and J 11 bases; nucleotides not matched to a gene: 15. Germline CDR1 is MNHEY and CDR2 is SVGAGI. CDR3 nucleotides: TGTGCCAGCAGCACAATTGGAGGGGGCAAAGGCGCTTTCTTT. As protein: CASSTIGGGKGAFF.

The chain employs TRBV19 and TRBJ2-3; D gene unclear. V shed 9 bases and J shed 0 bases, with 16 bases lying between them. This CDR3 comprises 15 residues. The germline gives CDR1 LNHDA, CDR2 SQIVND (reference sequence). The chain's CDR3 is CASQMRPSSTDTQYF. The CDR3 DNA reads as TGTGCCAGCCAAATGAGGCCTTCTAGCACAGATACGCAGTATTTT.

This clone ranks as hyperexpanded. The chain has TRBV27 and TRBJ1-2, with D perhaps TRBD1 (5 bases). In germline, CDR1 is MNHEY, CDR2 SMNVEV (reference sequence). V lost 2 bases and J 8 bases, leaving 9 bases between the germline ends. CDR3 size: 12 residues. CDR3 sequence (DNA): TGTGCCAGCAGTTTAAGGGGTGGCGGCTACACCTTC. This translates into CASSLRGGGYTF.

The chain has TRBV9 and TRBJ2-7; 7 nucleotides align to TRBD2. The ends lost 3 bases at V and 2 bases at J; junction bases unmatched: 14. This CDR3 spans 17 amino acids. Germline assignment: CDR1 SGDLS and CDR2 YYNGEE. The CDR3 loop reads CASSAGFGTTQPYEQYF. For the CDR3, the DNA is TGTGCCAGCAGCGCGGGTTTCGGGACTACTCAGCCCTACGAGCAGTACTTC.

The genes are TRBV19 and TRBJ2-3; D may be TRBD1 (5 bases). The CDR3 consists of 15 residues. Deletions cut 6 bases from V and 1 base from J, with 14 bases between. Germline lookup yields CDR1 LNHDA and CDR2 SQIVND (reference sequence). CDR3 bases: TGTGCCAGTAGACTCAGGGTGCAAGGCACAGATACGCAGTATTTT. Residues: CASRLRVQGTDTQYF.

The chain links TRBV7-2 to TRBJ2-7; 9 bases fit TRBD2. The V gene end was trimmed by 6 bases and the J gene end by 5 bases; junction bases not matched to a gene: 8. The CDR3 covers 14 residues. Germline CDR1 and CDR2: SGHTA and FQGNSA. In DNA, the CDR3 is TGTGCCAGCAGTTTTAGCGGGGGTAGGAACGAGCAGTACTTC. Translation: CASSFSGGRNEQYF.

The chain recombines TRBV3-1 (or the pseudogene TRBV3-2) with TRBJ1-5, with 9 bases identical to TRBD1. The germline V gene has CDR1 LGHDT and CDR2 YNNKEL (reference sequence). The CDR3 covers 16 residues. V dropped 4 bases and J dropped 2; count of bases not matched to a gene: 6. This CDR3 is CASSPGQGKGNQPQHF. The CDR3 bases are TGTGCCAGCAGCCCCGGACAGGGGAAGGGCAATCAGCCCCAGCATTTT.

The chain links TRBV18 to TRBJ1-1, with D possibly being TRBD1 (5 bases). CDR3 length equals 13 residues. V lost 2 bases to trimming and J lost 3 bases, with 7 bases between them. CDR1 is KGHSH, CDR2 LQKENI, per germline. The CDR3, as DNA: TGTGCCAGCTCACCAGGGGGGGACACTGAAGCTTTCTTT. This encodes CASSPGGDTEAFF.

This clone was picked up a small number of times. The V gene is TRBV28, the J gene TRBJ2-1, with D possibly matching TRBD2 (5 bases). This CDR3 is built from 14 residues. Germline loops: CDR1 MDHEN, CDR2 SYDVKM. Trimming shortened V by 8 bases and J by 0 bases, and 11 bases separated the two germline ends. CDR3 DNA sequence: TGTGCCAGCGTGCGGGCTACCTCCTACAATGAGCAGTTCTTC. It translates to CASVRATSYNEQFF.

The chain carries TRBV7-2 and TRBJ2-1, with 10 bases that match TRBD1. V trimming: 5 bases; J trimming: 9 bases; junction bases outside the gene matches: 10. This CDR3 contains 15 residues. Germline V gene lookup returns CDR1 SGHTA and CDR2 FQGNSA. CDR3 bases: TGTGCCAGCAGCACGCCCGGGACAGGGGTATTTGAGCAGTTCTTC. Its translation is CASSTPGTGVFEQFF.

V is TRBV3-1 (or the pseudogene TRBV3-2) and J is TRBJ2-1; D not certain. Trimming pared 3 bases from V and 5 bases from J, leaving 11 bases between. Germline V lookup: CDR1 LGHDT, CDR2 YNNKEL (reference sequence). The CDR3 consists of 14 residues. CDR3 coding DNA: TGTGCCAGCAGCCACCCCTCGGAGAACAATGAGCAGTTCTTC. Protein: CASSHPSENNEQFF.

This clone occurred a few times. J is TRBJ1-6 and V is TRBV5-1; D uncertain. The CDR3 has 13 residues. Germline lookup yields CDR1 SGHRS and CDR2 YFSETQ. V shed 2 bases and J shed 13 bases, with 13 bases lying between them. The CDR3 nucleotides read TGCGCCAGCAGCTTATCCTCTGAGGCGCCCCTCCACTTT. This gives the protein CASSLSSEAPLHF.

V is TRBV5-1 and J is TRBJ2-7; TRBD2 agrees at 8 bases. The V gene's germline CDR1 is SGHRS and CDR2 YFSETQ. The CDR3 sequence is 17 residues long. J lost 2 bases, V lost 3 bases, and 13 bases had no gene match. In DNA form, the CDR3 reads TGCGCCAGCAGCTCTACCTCTGGACTAGCTCAAACCTACGAGCAGTACTTC. It is translated as CASSSTSGLAQTYEQYF. Based on the CDR3 plus reference TRBV5-1 and TRBJ2-7, the full variable domain is KAGVTQTPRYLIKTRGQQVTLSCSPISGHRSVSWYQQTPGQGLQFLFEYFSETQRNKGNFPGRFSGRQFSNSRSEMNVSTLELGDSALYLCASSSTSGLAQTYEQYFGPGTRLTVT.

This chain uses TRBV5-1 with TRBJ2-4, with TRBD1 as a possible D gene (6 bases). Trimming stripped 6 bases from V and 7 bases from J, with 17 bases between. The CDR3 has 14 residues. From germline, CDR1 is SGHRS and CDR2 YFSETQ. This chain's CDR3 is CASKGDRSTNIQYF. The CDR3 DNA sequence: TGCGCCAGCAAGGGAGACAGGTCGACCAACATTCAGTACTTC.

V gene TRBV11-2 combines with J gene TRBJ2-7; 10 bases fit TRBD2. Germline V gene sequence: CDR1 SGHAT, CDR2 FQNNGV. The junction had 9 bases not matched to a gene; V was cut back by 7 bases and J by 3 bases. The CDR3 runs 15 residues. CDR3 sequence: CASTAQLAGLYEQYF. CDR3 bases: TGTGCCAGCACCGCCCAACTAGCGGGACTCTACGAGCAGTACTTC.

The chain joins TRBV30 to TRBJ2-3; TRBD2 matches 13 bases. The germline CDR1 and CDR2 sequences are GTSNPN and SVGIG (reference sequence). The CDR3 length is 14 residues. J was trimmed by 4 bases and V by 8 bases; bases with no gene match: 6. The CDR3: CAHRTSGSPDTQYF. DNA of the CDR3: TGTGCCCACCGGACTAGCGGGAGTCCAGATACGCAGTATTTT.

This chain uses TRBV5-6 with TRBJ2-7, with TRBD1 identical over 10 bases. The CDR3 contains 19 residues. The V segment lost 1 base and the J segment 2 bases; nucleotides outside the gene matches: 15. Per germline, CDR1 SGHDT and CDR2 YYEEEE. The CDR3 DNA follows: TGTGCCAGCAGCTTGTTGACAGGGGGCGCTCCTACAGGAACCTACGAGCAGTACTTC. It translates to CASSLLTGGAPTGTYEQYF. The variable domain in full, with the rest retrieved from reference TRBV5-6 and TRBJ2-7, is DAGVTQSPTHLIKTRGQQVTLRCSPKSGHDTVSWYQQALGQGPQFIFQYYEEEERQRGNFPDRFSGHQFPNYSSELNVNALLLGDSALYLCASSLLTGGAPTGTYEQYFGPGTRLTVT.